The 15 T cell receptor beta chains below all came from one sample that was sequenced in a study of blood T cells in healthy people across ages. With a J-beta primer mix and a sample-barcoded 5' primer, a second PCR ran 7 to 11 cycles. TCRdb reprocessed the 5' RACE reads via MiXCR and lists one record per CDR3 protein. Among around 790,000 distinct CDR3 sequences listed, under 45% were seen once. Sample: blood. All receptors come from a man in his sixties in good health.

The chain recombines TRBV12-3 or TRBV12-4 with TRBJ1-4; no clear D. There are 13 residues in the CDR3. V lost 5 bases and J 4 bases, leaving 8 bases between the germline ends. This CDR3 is CASSLRVNEKLFF. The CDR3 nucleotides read TGTGCCAGCAGTCTCCGAGTTAATGAAAAACTGTTTTTT.

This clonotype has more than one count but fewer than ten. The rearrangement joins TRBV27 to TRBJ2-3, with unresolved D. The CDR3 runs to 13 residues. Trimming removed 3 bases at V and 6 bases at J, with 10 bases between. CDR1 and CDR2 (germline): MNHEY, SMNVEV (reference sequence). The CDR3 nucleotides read TGTGCCAGCAGTTTTAGGGAAGGCGATACGCAGTATTTT. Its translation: CASSFREGDTQYF.

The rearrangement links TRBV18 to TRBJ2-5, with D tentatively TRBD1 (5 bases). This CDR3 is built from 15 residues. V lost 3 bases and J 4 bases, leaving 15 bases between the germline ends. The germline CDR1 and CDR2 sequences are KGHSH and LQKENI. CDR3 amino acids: CASSPGQGEGETQYF. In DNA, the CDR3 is TGTGCCAGCTCACCTGGGCAGGGTGAAGGAGAGACCCAGTACTTC.

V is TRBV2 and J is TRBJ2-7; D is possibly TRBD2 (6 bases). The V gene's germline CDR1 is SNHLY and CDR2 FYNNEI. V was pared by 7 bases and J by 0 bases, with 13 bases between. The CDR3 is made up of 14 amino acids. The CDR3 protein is CASIGGRLSYEQYF. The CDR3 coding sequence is TGTGCCAGCATTGGAGGGCGTCTCTCCTACGAGCAGTACTTC.

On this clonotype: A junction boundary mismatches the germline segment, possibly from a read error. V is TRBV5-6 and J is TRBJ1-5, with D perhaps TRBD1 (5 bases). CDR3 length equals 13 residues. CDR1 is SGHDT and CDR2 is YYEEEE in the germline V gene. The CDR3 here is CANSPGTVEPQHF. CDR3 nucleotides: TGTGCCAACAGCCCCGGGACGGTTGAACCCCAGCATTTT. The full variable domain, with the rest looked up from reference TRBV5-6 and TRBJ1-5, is DAGVTQSPTHLIKTRGQQVTLRCSPKSGHDTVSWYQQALGQGPQFIFQYYEEEERQRGNFPDRFSGHQFPNYSSELNVNALLLGDSALYLCANSPGTVEPQHFGDGTRLSIL.

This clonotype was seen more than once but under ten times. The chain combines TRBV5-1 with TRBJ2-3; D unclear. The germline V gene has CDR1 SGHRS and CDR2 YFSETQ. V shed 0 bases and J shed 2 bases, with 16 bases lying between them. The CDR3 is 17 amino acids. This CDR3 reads CASSLGAGPPPTDTQYF. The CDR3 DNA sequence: TGCGCCAGCAGCTTGGGGGCAGGTCCACCCCCCACAGATACGCAGTATTTT. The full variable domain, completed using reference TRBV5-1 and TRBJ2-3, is KAGVTQTPRYLIKTRGQQVTLSCSPISGHRSVSWYQQTPGQGLQFLFEYFSETQRNKGNFPGRFSGRQFSNSRSEMNVSTLELGDSALYLCASSLGAGPPPTDTQYFGPGTRLTVL.

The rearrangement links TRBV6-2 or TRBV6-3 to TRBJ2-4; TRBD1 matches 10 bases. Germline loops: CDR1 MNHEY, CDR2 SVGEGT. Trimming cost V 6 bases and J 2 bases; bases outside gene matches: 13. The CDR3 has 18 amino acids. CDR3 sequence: CASRQPGQGSVSKNIQYF. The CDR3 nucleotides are TGTGCCAGCAGACAACCGGGACAGGGGAGTGTGTCCAAAAACATTCAGTACTTC.

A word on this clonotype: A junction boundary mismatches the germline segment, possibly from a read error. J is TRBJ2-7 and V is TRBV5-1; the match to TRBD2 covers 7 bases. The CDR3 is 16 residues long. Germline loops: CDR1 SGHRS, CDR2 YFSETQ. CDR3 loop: CASSPDPAGSSYGQYF. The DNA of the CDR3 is TGCGCCAGCAGCCCGGACCCAGCGGGGAGCTCCTACGGGCAGTACTTC.

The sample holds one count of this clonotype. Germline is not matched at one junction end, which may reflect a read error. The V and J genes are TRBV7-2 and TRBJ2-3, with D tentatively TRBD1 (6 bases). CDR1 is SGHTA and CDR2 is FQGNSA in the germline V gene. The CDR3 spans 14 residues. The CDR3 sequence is CASRLRGSTGTQYF. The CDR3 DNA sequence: TGTGCCAGCAGACTCAGGGGTAGCACAGGTACGCAGTATTTT.

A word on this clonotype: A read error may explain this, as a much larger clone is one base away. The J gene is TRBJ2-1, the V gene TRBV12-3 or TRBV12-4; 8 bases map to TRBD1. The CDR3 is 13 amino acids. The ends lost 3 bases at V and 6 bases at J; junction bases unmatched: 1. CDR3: CASSFDRGNEQFF. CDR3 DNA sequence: TGTGCCAGCAGTTTCGACAGGGGCAATGAGCAGTTCTTC.

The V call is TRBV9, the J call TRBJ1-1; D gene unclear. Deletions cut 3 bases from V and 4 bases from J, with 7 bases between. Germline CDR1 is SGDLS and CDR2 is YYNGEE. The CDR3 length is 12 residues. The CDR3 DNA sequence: TGTGCCAGCAGCGACATTTCCACTGAAGCTTTCTTT. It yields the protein CASSDISTEAFF.

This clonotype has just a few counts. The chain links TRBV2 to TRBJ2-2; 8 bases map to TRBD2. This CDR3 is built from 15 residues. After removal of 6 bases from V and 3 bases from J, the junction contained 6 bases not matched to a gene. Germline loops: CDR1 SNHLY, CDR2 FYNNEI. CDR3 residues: CASSLSGGDTGELFF. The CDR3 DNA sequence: TGTGCCAGCAGCTTAAGCGGGGGAGACACCGGGGAGCTGTTTTTT. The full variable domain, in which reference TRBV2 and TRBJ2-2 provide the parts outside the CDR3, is EPEVTQTPSHQVTQMGQEVILRCVPISNHLYFYWYRQILGQKVEFLVSFYNNEISEKSEIFDDQFSVERPDGSNFTLKIRSTKLEDSAMYFCASSLSGGDTGELFFGEGSRLTVL.

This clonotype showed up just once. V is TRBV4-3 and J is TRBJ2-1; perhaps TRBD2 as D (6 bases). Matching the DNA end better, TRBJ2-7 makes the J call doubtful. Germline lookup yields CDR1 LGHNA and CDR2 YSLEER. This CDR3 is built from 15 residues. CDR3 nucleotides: TGCGCCAGCAGCCCCTATGGCGGGGAGATTAATGAGCAGTACTTC. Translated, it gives CASSPYGGEINEQYF.

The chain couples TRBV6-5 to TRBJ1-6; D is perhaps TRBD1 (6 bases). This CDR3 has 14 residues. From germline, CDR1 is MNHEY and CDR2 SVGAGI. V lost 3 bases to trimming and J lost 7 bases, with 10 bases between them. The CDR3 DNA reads TGTGCCAGCAGTTATGACAGGAAGAATTCACCCCTCCACTTT. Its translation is CASSYDRKNSPLHF.

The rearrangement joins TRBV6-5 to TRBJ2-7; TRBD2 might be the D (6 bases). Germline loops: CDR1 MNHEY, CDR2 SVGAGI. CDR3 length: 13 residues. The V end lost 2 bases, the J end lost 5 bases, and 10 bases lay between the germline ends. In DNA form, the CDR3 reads TGTGCCAGCAGTTACGGGAGGCAGAACGAGCAGTACTTC. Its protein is CASSYGRQNEQYF.